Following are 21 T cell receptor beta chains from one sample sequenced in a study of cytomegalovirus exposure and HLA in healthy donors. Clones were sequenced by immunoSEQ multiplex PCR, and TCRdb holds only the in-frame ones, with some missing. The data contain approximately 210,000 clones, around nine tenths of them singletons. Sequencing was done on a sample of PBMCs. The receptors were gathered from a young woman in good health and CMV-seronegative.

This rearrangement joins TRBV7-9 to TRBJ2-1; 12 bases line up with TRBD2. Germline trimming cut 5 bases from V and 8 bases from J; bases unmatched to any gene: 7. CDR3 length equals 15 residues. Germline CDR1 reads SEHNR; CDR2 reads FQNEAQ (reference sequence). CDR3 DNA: TGTGCCAGCAGCCCCCGACTAGCGGGAGTTCATGAGCAGTTCTTC. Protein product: CASSPRLAGVHEQFF.

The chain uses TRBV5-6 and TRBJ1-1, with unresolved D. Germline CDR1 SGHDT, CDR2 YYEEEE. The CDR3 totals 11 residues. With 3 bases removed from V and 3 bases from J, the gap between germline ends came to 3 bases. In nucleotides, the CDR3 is TGTGCCAGCAGCTCTTACACTGAAGCTTTCTTT. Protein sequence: CASSSYTEAFF.

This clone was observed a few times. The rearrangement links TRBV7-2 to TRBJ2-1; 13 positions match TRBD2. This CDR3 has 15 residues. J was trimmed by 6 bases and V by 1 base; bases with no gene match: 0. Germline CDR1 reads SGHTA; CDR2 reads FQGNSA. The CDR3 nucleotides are TGTGCCAGCAGCTTAGGGACTAGCGGGAGCAATGAGCAGTTCTTC. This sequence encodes CASSLGTSGSNEQFF.

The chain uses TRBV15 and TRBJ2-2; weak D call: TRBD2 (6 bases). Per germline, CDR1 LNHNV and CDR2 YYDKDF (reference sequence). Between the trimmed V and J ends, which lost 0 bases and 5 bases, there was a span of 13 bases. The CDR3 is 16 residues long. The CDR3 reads CATSREGGTRTGELFF. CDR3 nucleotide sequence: TGTGCCACCAGCAGAGAAGGCGGGACCCGGACCGGGGAGCTGTTTTTT.

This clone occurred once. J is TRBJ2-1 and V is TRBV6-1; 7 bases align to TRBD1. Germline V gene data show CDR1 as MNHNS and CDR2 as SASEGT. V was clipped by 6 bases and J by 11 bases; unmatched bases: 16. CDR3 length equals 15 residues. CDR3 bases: TGTGCCAGCAGGGCGGGTGGGGACAGTTTCGCGAAGCAGTTCTTC. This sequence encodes CASRAGGDSFAKQFF.

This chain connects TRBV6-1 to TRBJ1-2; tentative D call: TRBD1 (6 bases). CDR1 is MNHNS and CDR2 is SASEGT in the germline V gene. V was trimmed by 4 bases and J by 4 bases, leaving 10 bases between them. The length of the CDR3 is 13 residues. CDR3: CASSVQGPYGYTF. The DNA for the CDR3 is TGTGCCAGCAGTGTCCAGGGGCCCTATGGCTACACCTTC.

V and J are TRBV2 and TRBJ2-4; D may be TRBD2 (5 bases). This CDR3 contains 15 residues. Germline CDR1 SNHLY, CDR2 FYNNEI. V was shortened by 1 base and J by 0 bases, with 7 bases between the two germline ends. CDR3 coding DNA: TGTGCCAGCAGTGAAGGCGGGCGAGCCAAAAACATTCAGTACTTC. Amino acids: CASSEGGRAKNIQYF. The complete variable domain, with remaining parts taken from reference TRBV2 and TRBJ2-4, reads EPEVTQTPSHQVTQMGQEVILRCVPISNHLYFYWYRQILGQKVEFLVSFYNNEISEKSEIFDDQFSVERPDGSNFTLKIRSTKLEDSAMYFCASSEGGRAKNIQYFGAGTRLSVL.

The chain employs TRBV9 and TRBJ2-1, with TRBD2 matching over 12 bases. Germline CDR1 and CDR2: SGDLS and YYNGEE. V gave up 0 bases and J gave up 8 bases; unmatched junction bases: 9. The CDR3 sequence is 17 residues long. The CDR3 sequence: CASSVASASGRAHEQFF. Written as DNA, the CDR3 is TGTGCCAGCAGCGTAGCATCGGCTAGCGGGAGGGCCCATGAGCAGTTCTTC.

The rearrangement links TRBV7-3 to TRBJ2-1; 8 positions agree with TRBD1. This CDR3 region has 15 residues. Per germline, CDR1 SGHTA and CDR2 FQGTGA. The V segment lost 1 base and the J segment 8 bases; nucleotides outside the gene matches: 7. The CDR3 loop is CASSLMQGAFDEQFF. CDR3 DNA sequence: TGTGCCAGCAGCTTAATGCAGGGGGCGTTTGATGAGCAGTTCTTC.

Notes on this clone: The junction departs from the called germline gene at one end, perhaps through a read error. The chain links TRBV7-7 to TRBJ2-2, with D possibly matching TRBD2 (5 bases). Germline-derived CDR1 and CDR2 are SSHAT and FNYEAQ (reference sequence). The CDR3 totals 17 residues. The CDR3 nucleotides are TGTGCTAGCAGCTTAGCGCCCAGCGGAGAGAACACCGGGGAGCTGTTTTTT. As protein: CASSLAPSGENTGELFF.

The CDR3 region is CASSPMPGQGYYGYTF. The CDR3 region has the DNA TGTGCCAGCAGCCCCATGCCCGGACAGGGCTACTATGGCTACACCTTC. The chain combines TRBV4-2 with TRBJ1-2, with 8 bases that match TRBD1. The trim removed 4 bases at V and 3 bases at J, leaving 10 bases unmatched. CDR3 size: 16 residues. CDR1 and CDR2 (germline): LGHNA, YNFKEQ.

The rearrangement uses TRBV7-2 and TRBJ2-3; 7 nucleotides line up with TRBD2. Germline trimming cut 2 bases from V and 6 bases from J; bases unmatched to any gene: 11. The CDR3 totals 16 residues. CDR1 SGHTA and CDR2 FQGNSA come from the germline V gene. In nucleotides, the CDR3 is TGTGCCAGCAGCTTAAAAGCGGGACTCTTCGGGGATACGCAGTATTTT. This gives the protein CASSLKAGLFGDTQYF.

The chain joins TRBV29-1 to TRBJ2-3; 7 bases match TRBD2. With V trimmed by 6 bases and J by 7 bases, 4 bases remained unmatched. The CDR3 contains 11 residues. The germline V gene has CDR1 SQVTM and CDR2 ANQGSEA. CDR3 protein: CSVTGGNTQYF. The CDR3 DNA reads TGCAGCGTCACGGGGGGAAATACGCAGTATTTT.

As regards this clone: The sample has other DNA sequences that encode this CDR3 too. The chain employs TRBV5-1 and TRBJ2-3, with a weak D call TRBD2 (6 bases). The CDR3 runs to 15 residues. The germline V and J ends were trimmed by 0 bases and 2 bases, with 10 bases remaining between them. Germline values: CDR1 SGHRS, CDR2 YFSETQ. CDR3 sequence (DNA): TGCGCCAGCAGCTTGGCCGGGGGATCCACAGATACGCAGTATTTT. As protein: CASSLAGGSTDTQYF. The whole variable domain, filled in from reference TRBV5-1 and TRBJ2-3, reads KAGVTQTPRYLIKTRGQQVTLSCSPISGHRSVSWYQQTPGQGLQFLFEYFSETQRNKGNFPGRFSGRQFSNSRSEMNVSTLELGDSALYLCASSLAGGSTDTQYFGPGTRLTVL.

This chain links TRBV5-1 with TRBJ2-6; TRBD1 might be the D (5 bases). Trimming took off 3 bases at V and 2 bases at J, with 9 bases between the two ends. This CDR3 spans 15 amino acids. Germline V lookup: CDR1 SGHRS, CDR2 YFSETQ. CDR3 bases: TGCGCCAGCAGCTCAGGGTACCCTGGGGCCAACGTCCTGACTTTC. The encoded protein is CASSSGYPGANVLTF.

The CDR3 coding sequence is TGTGCCAGCAGCTTGAGGTCCTACCCGGGAGGCTACATTCAGTACTTC. It yields the protein CASSLRSYPGGYIQYF. This chain joins TRBV5-6 and TRBJ2-4; TRBD2 agrees at 7 bases. The CDR3 runs to 16 residues. The junction had 12 bases not matched to a gene; V was cut back by 1 base and J by 8 bases. Germline assignment: CDR1 SGHDT and CDR2 YYEEEE. Full variable domain (missing parts from reference TRBV5-6 and TRBJ2-4): DAGVTQSPTHLIKTRGQQVTLRCSPKSGHDTVSWYQQALGQGPQFIFQYYEEEERQRGNFPDRFSGHQFPNYSSELNVNALLLGDSALYLCASSLRSYPGGYIQYFGAGTRLSVL.

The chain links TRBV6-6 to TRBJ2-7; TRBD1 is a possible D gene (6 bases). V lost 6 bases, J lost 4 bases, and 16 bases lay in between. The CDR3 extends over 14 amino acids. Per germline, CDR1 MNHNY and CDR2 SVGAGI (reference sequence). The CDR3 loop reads CASRPPGGLYEQYF. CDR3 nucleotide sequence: TGTGCCAGCAGGCCACCTGGGGGCCTTTACGAGCAGTACTTC.

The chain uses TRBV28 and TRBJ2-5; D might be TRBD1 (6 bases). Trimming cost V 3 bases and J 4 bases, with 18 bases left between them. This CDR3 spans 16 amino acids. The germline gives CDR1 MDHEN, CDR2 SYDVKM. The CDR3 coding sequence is TGTGCCAGCAGTTTCCCAAGGACAGTATCCGGAGAGACCCAGTACTTC. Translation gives CASSFPRTVSGETQYF.

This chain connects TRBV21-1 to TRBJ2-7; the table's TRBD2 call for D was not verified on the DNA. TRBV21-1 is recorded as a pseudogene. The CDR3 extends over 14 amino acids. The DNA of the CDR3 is TGTGCCAGCAGCCCCGGCGGGAATACCTACGAGCAGTACTTC. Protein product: CASSPGGNTYEQYF.

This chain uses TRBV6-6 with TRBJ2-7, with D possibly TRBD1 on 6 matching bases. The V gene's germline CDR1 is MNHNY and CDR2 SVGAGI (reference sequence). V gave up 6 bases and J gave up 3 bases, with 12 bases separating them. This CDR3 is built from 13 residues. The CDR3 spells CASRITGFYEQYF. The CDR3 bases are TGTGCCAGCAGGATAACAGGGTTCTACGAGCAGTACTTC.

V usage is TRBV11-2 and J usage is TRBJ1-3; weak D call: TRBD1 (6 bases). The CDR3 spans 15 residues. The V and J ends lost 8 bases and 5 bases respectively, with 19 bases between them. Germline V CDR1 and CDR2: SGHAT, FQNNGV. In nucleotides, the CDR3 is TGTGCCAGCGGACCCCCGGGGGGCTGGCGAAACACCATATATTTT. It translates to CASGPPGGWRNTIYF.